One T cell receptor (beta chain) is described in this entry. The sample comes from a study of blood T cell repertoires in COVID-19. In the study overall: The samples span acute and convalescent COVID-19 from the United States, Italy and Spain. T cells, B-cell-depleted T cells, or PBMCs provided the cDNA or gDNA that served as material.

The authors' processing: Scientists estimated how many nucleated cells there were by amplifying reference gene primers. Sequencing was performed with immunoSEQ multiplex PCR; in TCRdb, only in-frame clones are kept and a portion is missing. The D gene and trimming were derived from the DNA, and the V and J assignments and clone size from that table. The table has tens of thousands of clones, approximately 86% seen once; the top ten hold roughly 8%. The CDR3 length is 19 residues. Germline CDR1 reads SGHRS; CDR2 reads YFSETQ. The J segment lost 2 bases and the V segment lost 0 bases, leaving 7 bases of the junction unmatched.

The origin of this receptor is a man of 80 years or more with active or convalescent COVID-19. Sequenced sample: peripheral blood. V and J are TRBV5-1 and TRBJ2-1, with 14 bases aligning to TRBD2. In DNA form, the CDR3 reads TGCGCCAGCAGCTTGGTGGGGACTAGCGGGAGCGCTACCTACAATGAGCAGTTCTTC. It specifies CASSLVGTSGSATYNEQFF.